The 21 T cell receptor beta chains presented below share a single source sample, sequenced in a study of shared clonotypes between healthy human individuals. Using immunoSEQ multiplex PCR, the repertoire was profiled, and TCRdb retains in-frame clones only, with some absent. The repertoire holds around 1.5 million clones, with 95% to 99% as singletons. Source material: naive CD4+ T cells sorted from blood. As for subset: CD45RA+ positively selected. These receptor sequences come from a man aged 25-45 years in good health.

This chain connects TRBV10-2 to TRBJ1-2, with a weak D call TRBD1 (5 bases). The CDR3 sequence is 13 residues long. V lost 0 bases and J 8 bases, leaving 10 bases between the germline ends. The germline gives CDR1 WSHSY, CDR2 SAAADI. CDR3 DNA sequence: TGCGCCAGCAGTGAGTCGCAGGGAAGCGGCTACACCTTC. Encoded protein: CASSESQGSGYTF.

The DNA for the CDR3 is TGTGCCAGCAGTGAAGCAGGGGGCGGCTACGAGCAGTACTTC. It codes for CASSEAGGGYEQYF. The chain combines TRBV6-1 with TRBJ2-7; TRBD1 matches 7 bases. This CDR3 region has 14 residues. V was clipped by 0 bases and J by 3 bases; unmatched bases: 2. The V gene's germline CDR1 is MNHNS and CDR2 SASEGT.

The sample holds one count of this clone. The chain combines TRBV28 with TRBJ1-5, with TRBD1 matching 8 bases. Trimming cost V 6 bases and J 2 bases; bases outside gene matches: 15. The CDR3 covers 18 residues. Germline CDR1 and CDR2: MDHEN and SYDVKM. CDR3 loop: CASRGDRWGYDGNQPQHF. CDR3 in DNA: TGTGCCAGCAGGGGGGACAGGTGGGGCTATGACGGCAATCAGCCCCAGCATTTT.

This chain connects TRBV10-3 to TRBJ2-6, with D perhaps matching TRBD2 (5 bases). Trimming removed 2 bases at V and 1 base at J, with 18 bases between. The CDR3 contains 19 residues. Germline CDR1 reads ENHRY; CDR2 reads SYGVKD. CDR3 loop: CAISEPMILGLSGANVLTF. The CDR3 DNA is TGTGCCATCAGTGAGCCGATGATCCTCGGACTGTCTGGGGCCAACGTCCTGACTTTC.

The chain recombines TRBV29-1 with TRBJ2-3, with D possibly called TRBD1 or TRBD2 (5 bases each). CDR3 size: 12 residues. The germline V and J ends were trimmed by 5 bases and 4 bases, with 10 bases remaining between them. Germline CDR1 is SQVTM and CDR2 is ANQGSEA. CDR3 sequence: CSVRRGADTQYF. The CDR3 DNA is TGCAGCGTTCGCCGAGGGGCAGATACGCAGTATTTT.

V and J are TRBV19 and TRBJ2-7; 13 bases line up with TRBD2. V was pared by 1 base and J by 8 bases, with 2 bases of the junction left unmatched. CDR1 LNHDA and CDR2 SQIVND come from the germline V gene (reference sequence). The CDR3 extends over 14 amino acids. The chain's CDR3 is CASSIGLAGGQQYF. The CDR3 coding sequence is TGTGCCAGTAGTATAGGACTAGCGGGAGGTCAGCAGTACTTC.

The gene calls are TRBV11-3 and TRBJ2-7; either TRBD1 or TRBD2 may supply D (5 bases each). The germline V gene encodes CDR1 SGHNT and CDR2 YENEEA. The CDR3 spans 15 residues. Trimming took 4 bases from V and 0 from J, leaving 13 bases between them. The chain's CDR3 is CASSYGTGSSYEQYF. The CDR3 DNA follows: TGTGCCAGCAGCTACGGGACGGGAAGCTCCTACGAGCAGTACTTC.

V gene TRBV6-5 combines with J gene TRBJ2-1; D is unresolved. Germline CDR1 reads MNHEY; CDR2 reads SVGAGI. Trimming removed 6 bases from V and 4 bases from J, with 16 bases in between. The CDR3 length is 15 residues. This CDR3 reads CASSLGPTKYNEQFF. The CDR3 DNA sequence: TGTGCCAGCAGCCTCGGACCGACGAAATACAATGAGCAGTTCTTC.

This chain uses TRBV2 with TRBJ1-2; D gene ambiguous. There are 11 residues in the CDR3. V shed 8 bases and J shed 0 bases, with 4 bases lying between them. Germline assignment: CDR1 SNHLY and CDR2 FYNNEI. This CDR3 reads CASYTNYGYTF. The CDR3 nucleotides read TGTGCCAGCTACACTAACTATGGCTACACCTTC.

Comments on this clone: Additional DNA sequences in this sample encode the identical CDR3. The genes are TRBV5-4 and TRBJ1-1; unclear D gene. Per germline, CDR1 SGHNT and CDR2 YYREEE (reference sequence). V lost 1 base to trimming and J lost 4 bases, with 5 bases between them. The CDR3 extends over 12 amino acids. The CDR3: CASSLSSTEAFF. DNA of the CDR3: TGTGCCAGCAGCTTGAGTAGCACTGAAGCTTTCTTT.

The gene calls are TRBV30 and TRBJ2-3; tentatively, D is TRBD1 or TRBD2 (5 bases each). The CDR3 sequence is 17 residues long. The V and J ends lost 5 bases and 2 bases respectively, with 23 bases between them. CDR1 is GTSNPN, CDR2 SVGIG, per germline (reference sequence). This CDR3 is CAWGTGRLAWDTDTQYF. CDR3 coding DNA: TGTGCCTGGGGTACAGGCCGGCTAGCATGGGACACAGATACGCAGTATTTT.

This sequence joins TRBV5-5 and TRBJ1-5; D possibly corresponds to TRBD1 (6 bases). This CDR3 spans 13 amino acids. Trimming cost V 5 bases and J 11 bases, with 17 bases left between them. Per germline, CDR1 SGHKS and CDR2 YYEKEE (reference sequence). CDR3 sequence (DNA): TGTGCCAGCAGACGGGACATGGGGGGGACCCAGCATTTT. This sequence encodes CASRRDMGGTQHF.

On this clone: The sample holds other DNA sequences that translate to the same CDR3. V and J are TRBV5-4 and TRBJ2-1; the D gene is possibly TRBD2 (5 bases). The V gene lost 0 bases and the J gene lost 7 bases, with 5 bases spanning the gap. This CDR3 comprises 12 residues. Germline V lookup: CDR1 SGHNT, CDR2 YYREEE (reference sequence). Written as DNA, the CDR3 is TGTGCCAGCAGCTTGGGAGGGAATGAGCAGTTCTTC. Translation gives CASSLGGNEQFF. The full variable domain, in which reference TRBV5-4 and TRBJ2-1 provide the parts outside the CDR3, is ETGVTQSPTHLIKTRGQQVTLRCSSQSGHNTVSWYQQALGQGPQFIFQYYREEENGRGNFPPRFSGLQFPNYSSELNVNALELDDSALYLCASSLGGNEQFFGPGTRLTVL.

This rearrangement joins TRBV10-1 to TRBJ2-7; TRBD2 matches 8 bases. Germline loops: CDR1 WNHNN, CDR2 SYGVQD (reference sequence). The CDR3 extends over 16 amino acids. J lost 6 bases, V lost 0 bases, and 10 bases had no gene match. CDR3 residues: CASSESDGREASEQYF. Written as DNA, the CDR3 is TGCGCCAGCAGTGAGTCTGACGGGAGGGAGGCCTCCGAGCAGTACTTC.

The chain joins TRBV5-1 to TRBJ2-3; 9 nucleotides line up with TRBD2. Losses at the gene ends were 4 bases for V and 5 bases for J; bases not matched to a gene: 14. Germline CDR1 SGHRS, CDR2 YFSETQ. CDR3 length: 17 amino acids. The CDR3 loop reads CASSGGAAGGVIDTQYF. In nucleotides, the CDR3 is TGCGCCAGCAGCGGAGGAGCAGCGGGAGGCGTTATAGATACGCAGTATTTT.

This chain connects TRBV6-1 to TRBJ1-2; D gene ambiguous. The CDR3 has 13 amino acids. Germline V gene lookup returns CDR1 MNHNS and CDR2 SASEGT. With 6 bases removed from V and 6 bases from J, the gap between germline ends came to 14 bases. CDR3 DNA sequence: TGTGCCAGCAGATACGGGCAAGACGATGGCTACACCTTC. Amino acids: CASRYGQDDGYTF.

This chain connects TRBV9 to TRBJ2-2; D is unresolved. The germline V gene has CDR1 SGDLS and CDR2 YYNGEE. Deletions cut 3 bases from V and 2 bases from J, with 14 bases between. The CDR3 covers 16 residues. CDR3 protein: CASSANDATNTGELFF. The CDR3 DNA is TGTGCCAGCAGCGCCAATGACGCGACTAACACCGGGGAGCTGTTTTTT.

This clone occurred once. Different DNA sequences within this sample yield the same CDR3. Written as DNA, the CDR3 is TGTGCCAGCAGCTTGGGCAGAGAGACCCAGTACTTC. Its translation is CASSLGRETQYF. The chain employs TRBV5-4 and TRBJ2-5; D gene uncertain. Germline CDR1 is SGHNT and CDR2 is YYREEE (reference sequence). Trimming took 0 bases from V and 4 from J, leaving 4 bases between them. This CDR3 comprises 12 residues.

In DNA, the CDR3 is TGTGCCTGGAGTGTAGCGAGGGCCCAAGAGACCCAGTACTTC. Translation: CAWSVARAQETQYF. This chain joins TRBV30 and TRBJ2-5; possible D gene TRBD2, 5 bases. The CDR3 runs to 14 residues. Trimming removed 0 bases at V and 1 base at J, with 9 bases between. Per the germline V gene, CDR1 is GTSNPN and CDR2 is SVGIG (reference sequence).

The V gene is TRBV14, the J gene TRBJ2-7, with 10 bases identical to TRBD2. CDR3 length: 16 residues. J was trimmed by 6 bases and V by 1 base; bases with no gene match: 9. Looked up from germline, CDR1 is SGHDN and CDR2 is FVKESK. CDR3 DNA sequence: TGTGCCAGCAGCCAAGGTCCGAGCGGGAGGGGGCTCGAGCAGTACTTC. As protein: CASSQGPSGRGLEQYF.

This chain links TRBV6-6 with TRBJ2-1, with TRBD2 matching over 10 bases. CDR3 size: 16 residues. The germline V gene has CDR1 MNHNY and CDR2 SVGAGI (reference sequence). V was pared by 2 bases and J by 4 bases, with 5 bases of the junction left unmatched. CDR3 sequence (DNA): TGTGCCAGCAGTTACCCACAGCGGGAGGGATACAATGAGCAGTTCTTC. As protein: CASSYPQREGYNEQFF.